This T cell receptor beta chain was captured in a study of shared clonotypes between healthy human individuals. Clones were sequenced by immunoSEQ multiplex PCR, and TCRdb holds only the in-frame ones, with some missing. In the table there are approximately 2.4 million clones, approximately 96% of which are singletons. The CDR3 consists of 17 residues. The V gene's germline CDR1 is MNHEY and CDR2 SMNVEV (reference sequence). V was clipped by 4 bases and J by 2 bases; unmatched bases: 7. Sequencing used naive CD4+ T cells sorted from blood. Subset: CD45RA+ positively selected. This chain links TRBV27 with TRBJ2-2, with 10 bases fitting TRBD1. This clonotype was obtained from a young man in good health. The CDR3 DNA reads as TGTGCCAGCAGTTGGAAGGGACAGGGGCTTAACACCGGGGAGCTGTTTTTT. Encoded protein: CASSWKGQGLNTGELFF.